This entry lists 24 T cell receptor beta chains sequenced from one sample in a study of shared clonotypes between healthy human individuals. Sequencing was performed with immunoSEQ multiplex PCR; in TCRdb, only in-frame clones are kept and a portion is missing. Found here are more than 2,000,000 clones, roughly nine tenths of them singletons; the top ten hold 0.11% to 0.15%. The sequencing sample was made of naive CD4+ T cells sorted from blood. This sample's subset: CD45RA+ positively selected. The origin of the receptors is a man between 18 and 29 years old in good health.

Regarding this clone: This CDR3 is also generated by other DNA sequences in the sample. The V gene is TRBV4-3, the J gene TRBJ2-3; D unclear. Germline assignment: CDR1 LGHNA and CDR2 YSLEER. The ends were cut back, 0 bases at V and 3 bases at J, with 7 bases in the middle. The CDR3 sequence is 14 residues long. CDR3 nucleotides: TGCGCCAGCAGCCAAGATAGGGTGACAGATACGCAGTATTTT. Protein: CASSQDRVTDTQYF.

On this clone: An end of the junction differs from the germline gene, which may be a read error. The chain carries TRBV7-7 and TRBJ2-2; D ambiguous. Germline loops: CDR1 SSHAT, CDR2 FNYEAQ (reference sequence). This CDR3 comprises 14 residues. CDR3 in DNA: TGTGCTAGCAGCGAGAGGTCGAACACCGGGGAGCTGTTTTTT. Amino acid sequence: CASSERSNTGELFF.

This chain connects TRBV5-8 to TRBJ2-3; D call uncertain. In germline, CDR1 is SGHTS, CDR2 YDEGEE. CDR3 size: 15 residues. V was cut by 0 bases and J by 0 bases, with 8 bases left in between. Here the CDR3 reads CASSLGGGSTDTQYF. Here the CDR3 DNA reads TGTGCCAGCAGCTTGGGTGGCGGAAGCACAGATACGCAGTATTTT. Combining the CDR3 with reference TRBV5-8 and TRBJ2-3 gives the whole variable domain EAGVTQSPTHLIKTRGQQATLRCSPISGHTSVYWYQQALGLGLQFLLWYDEGEERNRGNFPPRFSGRQFPNYSSELNVNALELEDSALYLCASSLGGGSTDTQYFGPGTRLTVL.

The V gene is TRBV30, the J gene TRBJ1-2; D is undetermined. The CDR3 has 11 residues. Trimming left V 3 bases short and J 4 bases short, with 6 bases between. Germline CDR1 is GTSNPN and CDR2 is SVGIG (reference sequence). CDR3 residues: CAWSWIYGYTF. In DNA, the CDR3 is TGTGCCTGGAGCTGGATCTATGGCTACACCTTC.

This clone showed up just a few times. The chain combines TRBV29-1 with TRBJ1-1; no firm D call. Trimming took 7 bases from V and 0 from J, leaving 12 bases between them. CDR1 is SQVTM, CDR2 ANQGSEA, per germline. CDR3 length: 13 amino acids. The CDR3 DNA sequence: TGCAGCGCCGTGGAGAGGATGAACACTGAAGCTTTCTTT. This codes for CSAVERMNTEAFF.

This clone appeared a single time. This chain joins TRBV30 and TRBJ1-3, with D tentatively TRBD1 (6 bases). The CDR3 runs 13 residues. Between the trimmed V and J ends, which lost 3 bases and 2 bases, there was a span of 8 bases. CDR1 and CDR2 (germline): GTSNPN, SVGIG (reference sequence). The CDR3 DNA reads TGTGCCTGGAGACGACAGGCTGGAAACACCATATATTTT. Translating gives CAWRRQAGNTIYF.

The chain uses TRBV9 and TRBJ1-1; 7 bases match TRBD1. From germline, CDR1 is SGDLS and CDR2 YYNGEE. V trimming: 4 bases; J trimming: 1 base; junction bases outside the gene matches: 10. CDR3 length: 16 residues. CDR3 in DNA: TGTGCCAGCAGCTCGGGACAGAACCCCGCGAACACTGAAGCTTTCTTT. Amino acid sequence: CASSSGQNPANTEAFF.

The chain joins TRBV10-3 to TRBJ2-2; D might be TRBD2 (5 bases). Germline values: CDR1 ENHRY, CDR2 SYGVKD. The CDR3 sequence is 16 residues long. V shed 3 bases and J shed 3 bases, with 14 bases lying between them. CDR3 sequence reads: CAISDGLSGHTGELFF. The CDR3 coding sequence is TGTGCCATCAGTGACGGTCTGAGCGGACACACCGGGGAGCTGTTTTTT.

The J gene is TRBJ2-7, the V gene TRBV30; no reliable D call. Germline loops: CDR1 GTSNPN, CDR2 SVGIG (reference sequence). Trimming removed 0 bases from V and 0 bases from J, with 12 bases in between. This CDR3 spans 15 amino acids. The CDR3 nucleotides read TGTGCCTGGAGTGTAAAGCGACTGAGCTCCTACGAGCAGTACTTC. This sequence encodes CAWSVKRLSSYEQYF.

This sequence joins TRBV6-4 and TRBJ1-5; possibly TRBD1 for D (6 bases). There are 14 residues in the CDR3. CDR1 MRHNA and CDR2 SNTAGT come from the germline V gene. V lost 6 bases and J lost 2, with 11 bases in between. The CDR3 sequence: CASSQGSGNQPQHF. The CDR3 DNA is TGTGCCAGCAGCCAGGGGAGTGGCAATCAGCCCCAGCATTTT.

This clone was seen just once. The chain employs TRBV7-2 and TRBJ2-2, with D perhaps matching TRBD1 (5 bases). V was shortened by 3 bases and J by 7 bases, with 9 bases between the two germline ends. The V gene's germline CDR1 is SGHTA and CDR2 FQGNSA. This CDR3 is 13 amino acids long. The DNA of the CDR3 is TGTGCCAGCAGCTTGGGGCGTTACGGGGAGCTGTTTTTT. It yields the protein CASSLGRYGELFF.

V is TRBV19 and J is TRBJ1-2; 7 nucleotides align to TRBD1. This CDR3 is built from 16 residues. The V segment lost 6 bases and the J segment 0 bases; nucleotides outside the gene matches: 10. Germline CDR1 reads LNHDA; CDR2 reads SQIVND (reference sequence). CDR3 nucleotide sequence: TGTGCCAGTAGCGTCCAGACAGGGAAAGCTAACTATGGCTACACCTTC. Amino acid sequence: CASSVQTGKANYGYTF. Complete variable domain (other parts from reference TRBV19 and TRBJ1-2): DGGITQSPKYLFRKEGQNVTLSCEQNLNHDAMYWYRQDPGQGLRLIYYSQIVNDFQKGDIAEGYSVSREKKESFPLTVTSAQKNPTAFYLCASSVQTGKANYGYTFGSGTRLTVV.

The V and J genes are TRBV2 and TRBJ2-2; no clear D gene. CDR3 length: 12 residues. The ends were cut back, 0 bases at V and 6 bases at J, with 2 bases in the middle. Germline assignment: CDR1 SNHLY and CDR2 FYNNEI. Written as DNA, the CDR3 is TGTGCCAGCAGTGAAGCCCCCGGGGAGCTGTTTTTT. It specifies CASSEAPGELFF.

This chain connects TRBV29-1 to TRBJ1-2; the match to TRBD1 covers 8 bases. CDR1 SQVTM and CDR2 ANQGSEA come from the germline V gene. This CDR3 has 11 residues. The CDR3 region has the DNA TGCAGTTACAGGGGGGGAGAAGGCTACACCTTC. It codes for CSYRGGEGYTF.

CDR3 bases: TGTGCCAGCGATGATCCCCGTGCAACTAATGAAAAACTGTTTTTT. Its translation is CASDDPRATNEKLFF. The chain recombines TRBV7-9 with TRBJ1-4; D not certain. V was pared by 8 bases and J by 0 bases, with 13 bases between. The CDR3 consists of 15 residues. Germline values: CDR1 SEHNR, CDR2 FQNEAQ (reference sequence).

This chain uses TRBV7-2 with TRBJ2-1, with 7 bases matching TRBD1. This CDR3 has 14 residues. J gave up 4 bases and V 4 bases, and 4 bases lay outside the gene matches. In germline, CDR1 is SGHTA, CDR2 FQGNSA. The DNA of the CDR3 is TGTGCCAGCAGCTGGGGACAGCAATACAATGAGCAGTTCTTC. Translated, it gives CASSWGQQYNEQFF.

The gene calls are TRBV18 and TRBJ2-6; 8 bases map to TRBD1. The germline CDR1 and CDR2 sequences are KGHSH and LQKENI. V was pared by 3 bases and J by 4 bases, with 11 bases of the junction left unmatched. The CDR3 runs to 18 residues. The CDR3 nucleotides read TGTGCCAGCTCACCCCTTTGGACAGGGACTGCCGGGGCCAACGTCCTGACTTTC. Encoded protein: CASSPLWTGTAGANVLTF. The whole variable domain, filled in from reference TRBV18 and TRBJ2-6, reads NAGVMQNPRHLVRRRGQEARLRCSPMKGHSHVYWYRQLPEEGLKFMVYLQKENIIDESGMPKERFSAEFPKEGPSILRIQQVVRGDSAAYFCASSPLWTGTAGANVLTFGAGSRLTVL.

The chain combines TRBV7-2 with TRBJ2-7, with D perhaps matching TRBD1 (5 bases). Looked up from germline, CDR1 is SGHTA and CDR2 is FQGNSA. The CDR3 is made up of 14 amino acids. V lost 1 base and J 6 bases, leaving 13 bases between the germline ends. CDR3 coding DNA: TGTGCCAGCAGCTTAGTCAGGGCGTCGGGCGAGCAGTACTTC. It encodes CASSLVRASGEQYF. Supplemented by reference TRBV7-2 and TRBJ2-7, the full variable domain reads GAGVSQSPSNKVTEKGKDVELRCDPISGHTALYWYRQSLGQGLEFLIYFQGNSAPDKSGLPSDRFSAERTGGSVSTLTIQRTQQEDSAVYLCASSLVRASGEQYFGPGTRLTVT.

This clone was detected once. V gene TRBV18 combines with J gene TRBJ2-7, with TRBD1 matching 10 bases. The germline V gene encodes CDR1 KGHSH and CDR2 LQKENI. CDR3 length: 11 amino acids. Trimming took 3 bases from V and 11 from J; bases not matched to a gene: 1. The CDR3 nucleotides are TGTGCCAGCTCACCGGGACAGGGGAAGTACTTC. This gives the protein CASSPGQGKYF.

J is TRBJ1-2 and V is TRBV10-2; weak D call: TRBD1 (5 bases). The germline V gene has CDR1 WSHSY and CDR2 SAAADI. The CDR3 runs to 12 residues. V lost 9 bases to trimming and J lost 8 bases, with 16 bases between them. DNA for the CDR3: TGCGCCAGGGGCGGGGGGATAACGGGCTACACCTTC. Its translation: CARGGGITGYTF.

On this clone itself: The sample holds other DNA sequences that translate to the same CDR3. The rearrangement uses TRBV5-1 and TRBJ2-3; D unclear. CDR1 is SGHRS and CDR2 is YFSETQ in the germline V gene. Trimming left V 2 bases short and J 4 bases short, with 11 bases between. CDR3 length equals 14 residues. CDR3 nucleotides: TGCGCCAGCAGCTTAAGTCAGAGCGCAGATACGCAGTATTTT. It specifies CASSLSQSADTQYF.

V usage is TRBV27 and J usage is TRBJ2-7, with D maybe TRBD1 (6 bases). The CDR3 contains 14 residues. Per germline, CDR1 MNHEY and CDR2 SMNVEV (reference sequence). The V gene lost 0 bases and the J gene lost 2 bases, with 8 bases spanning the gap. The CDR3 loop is CASSLSRQAYEQYF. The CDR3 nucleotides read TGTGCCAGCAGTTTATCTCGACAGGCCTACGAGCAGTACTTC.

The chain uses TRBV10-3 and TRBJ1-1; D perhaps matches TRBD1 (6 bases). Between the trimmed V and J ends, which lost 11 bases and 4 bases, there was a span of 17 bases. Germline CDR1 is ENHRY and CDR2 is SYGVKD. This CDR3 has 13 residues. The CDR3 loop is CAAGEGVVTEAFF. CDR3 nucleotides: TGTGCCGCCGGTGAGGGGGTAGTCACTGAAGCTTTCTTT.

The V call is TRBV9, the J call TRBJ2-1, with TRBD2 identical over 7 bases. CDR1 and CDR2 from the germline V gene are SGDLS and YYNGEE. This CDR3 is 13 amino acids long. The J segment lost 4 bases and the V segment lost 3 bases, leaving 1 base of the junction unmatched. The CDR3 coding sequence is TGTGCCAGCAGCGGGGACTATTACAATGAGCAGTTCTTC. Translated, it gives CASSGDYYNEQFF.